This TCR beta chain was captured in a study of cytotoxic CD8 clonotypes in ibrutinib-treated CLL. Study-wide points: Private clonotypes, not public ones, expanded at ibrutinib response.

Profiling relied on immunoSEQ multiplex PCR, and the TCRdb table lists in-frame clones only, not all of them. The sample shows tens of thousands of clones, about 63% of them seen only once. The germline V gene encodes CDR1 MRHNA and CDR2 SNTAGT. CDR3 length: 13 residues. V lost 2 bases and J 0 bases, leaving 2 bases between the germline ends. This clone occurred once. Its target is not known. The source of this sequence is a human donor with chronic lymphocytic leukemia. The rearrangement links TRBV6-4 to TRBJ1-5; D unresolved. The sample here was PBMCs, taken after 12 months of ibrutinib treatment. The CDR3, as DNA: TGTGCCAGCAGTGACGGTAGCAATCAGCCCCAGCATTTT. Its protein is CASSDGSNQPQHF.